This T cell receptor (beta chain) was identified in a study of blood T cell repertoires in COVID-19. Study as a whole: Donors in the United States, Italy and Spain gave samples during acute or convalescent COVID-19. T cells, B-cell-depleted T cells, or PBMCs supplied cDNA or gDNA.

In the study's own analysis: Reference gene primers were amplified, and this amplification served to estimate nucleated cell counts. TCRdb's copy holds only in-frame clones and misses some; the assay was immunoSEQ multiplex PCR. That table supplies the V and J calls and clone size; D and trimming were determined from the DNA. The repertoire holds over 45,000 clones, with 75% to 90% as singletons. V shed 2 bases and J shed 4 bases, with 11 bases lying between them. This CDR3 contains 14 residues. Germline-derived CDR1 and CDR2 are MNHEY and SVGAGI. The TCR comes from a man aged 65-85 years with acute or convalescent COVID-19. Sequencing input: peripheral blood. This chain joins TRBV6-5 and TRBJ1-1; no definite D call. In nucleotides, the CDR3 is TGTGCCAGCAGTTACACCCGGCGGGGCACTGAAGCTTTCTTT. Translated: CASSYTRRGTEAFF.